This T cell receptor (beta chain) was sequenced in a study of monozygotic twins with inflammatory bowel disease. Turning to this clonotype: What it binds is unknown.

Germline V gene sequence: CDR1 SEHNR, CDR2 FQNEAQ (reference sequence). The CDR3 loop spans 13 amino acids. From its re-call of the 5' RACE reads, TCRdb lists each CDR3 protein once, without DNA. Here the sample table reports fewer than 200,000 distinct CDR3 sequences. Study findings and constraints: No difference in repertoire similarity was seen between concordant and discordant twins, possibly because power was limited.

The sequence was obtained from a human donor with ulcerative colitis or Crohn's disease, or a healthy co-twin of an affected twin (not recorded which). The genes are TRBV7-9 and TRBJ2-7; absent DNA, TCRdb's TRBD1 call cannot be checked. The sequencing sample was made of blood. The CDR3 here is CASSLFQGYEQYF.